This TCR beta chain was obtained from a study of blood T cells in healthy people across ages. Study findings and constraints: Greater diversity and more naive CD4+ cells were seen in long-lived donors than in aged donors.

Germline CDR1 and CDR2: SGHVS and FQNEAQ. CDR3 size: 17 residues. Sample-barcoded 5' priming and a J-beta primer mix drove a second PCR of about 6 to 12 cycles. TCRdb processed the 5' RACE reads anew with MiXCR; each CDR3 protein has one entry. The top ten hold roughly 2.1% of the sample, which has about 1.8 million distinct CDR3 sequences, just under 50% seen once. This clonotype was counted only a few times. Its target is not known. J is TRBJ2-1 and V is TRBV7-8, with 7 positions matching TRBD2. The DNA end lines up better with TRBJ2-7; the J call may be wrong. The source material was blood. This receptor was obtained from a woman between 35 and 50 years old in good health. CDR3 DNA sequence: TGTGCCAGCAGCTTATGGGCCGGGGGGTACTCCTACAATGAGCAGTACTTC. Translating it yields CASSLWAGGYSYNEQYF.